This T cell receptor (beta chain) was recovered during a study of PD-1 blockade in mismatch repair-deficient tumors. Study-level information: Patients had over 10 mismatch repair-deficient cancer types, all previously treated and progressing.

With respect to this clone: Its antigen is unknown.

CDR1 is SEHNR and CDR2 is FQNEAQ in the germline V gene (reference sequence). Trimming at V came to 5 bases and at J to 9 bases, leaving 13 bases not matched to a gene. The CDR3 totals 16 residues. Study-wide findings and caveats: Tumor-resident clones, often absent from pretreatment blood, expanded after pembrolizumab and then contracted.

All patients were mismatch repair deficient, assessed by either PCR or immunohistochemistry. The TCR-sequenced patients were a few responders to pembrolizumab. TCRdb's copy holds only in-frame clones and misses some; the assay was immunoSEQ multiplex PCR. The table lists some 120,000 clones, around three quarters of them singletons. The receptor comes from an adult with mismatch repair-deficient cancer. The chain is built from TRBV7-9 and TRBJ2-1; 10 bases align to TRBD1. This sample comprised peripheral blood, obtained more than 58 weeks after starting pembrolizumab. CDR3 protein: CASSPDRDRGIGEQFF. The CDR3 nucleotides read TGTGCCAGCAGCCCGGACCGGGACAGGGGTATCGGTGAGCAGTTCTTC.